The 30 T cell receptor beta chains presented below share a single source sample, sequenced in a study of blood T cell repertoires in COVID-19. Assay: immunoSEQ multiplex PCR; the TCRdb copy retains only in-frame clones and omits some. The sample includes about 120,000 clones, around 88% of them seen just once. Sequencing was done on a sample of peripheral blood. Receptors were obtained from a human donor with acute or convalescent COVID-19. The donor label of this sample is uncertain.

The chain is built from TRBV5-1 and TRBJ2-5, with 8 bases identical to TRBD1. V lost 4 bases and J lost 4; bases outside the gene matches: 6. The V gene's germline CDR1 is SGHRS and CDR2 YFSETQ. This CDR3 is built from 14 residues. CDR3 protein: CASSPGQVRETQYF. The CDR3 DNA reads as TGCGCCAGCAGCCCGGGACAGGTGAGAGAGACCCAGTACTTC.

The CDR3 sequence: CASSPDGGAFIGELFF. CDR3 coding DNA: TGCGCCAGCAGCCCGGATGGGGGGGCCTTCATCGGGGAGCTGTTTTTT. The V gene is TRBV5-1, the J gene TRBJ2-2; the D gene is possibly TRBD2 (7 bases). CDR3 size: 16 residues. CDR1 and CDR2 (germline): SGHRS, YFSETQ. V was clipped by 4 bases and J by 7 bases, with 20 bases between them.

V gene TRBV28 combines with J gene TRBJ1-2; the D gene is possibly TRBD1 (5 bases). This CDR3 has 14 amino acids. Trimming removed 4 bases at V and 4 bases at J, with 13 bases between. Per the germline V gene, CDR1 is MDHEN and CDR2 is SYDVKM. The DNA of the CDR3 is TGTGCCAGCAGTTCATACGGGAGGGGCTATGGCTACACCTTC. Translation: CASSSYGRGYGYTF.

The genes are TRBV2 and TRBJ1-4; TRBD1 might be the D (5 bases). The CDR3 extends over 15 amino acids. With 3 bases removed from V and 7 bases from J, the gap between germline ends came to 15 bases. The germline V gene has CDR1 SNHLY and CDR2 FYNNEI. Here the CDR3 DNA reads TGTGCCAGCAGTGATTCCGGCAGGGTTGGTGAAAAACTGTTTTTT. Translating gives CASSDSGRVGEKLFF.

This clone was observed a single time. This chain connects TRBV9 to TRBJ2-7; a possible D gene is TRBD2 (5 bases). CDR3 length equals 18 residues. Trimming cost V 0 bases and J 4 bases, with 23 bases left between them. From germline, CDR1 is SGDLS and CDR2 YYNGEE. The CDR3 sequence: CASSVGKHGGPGGYEQYF. The CDR3 DNA reads TGTGCCAGCAGCGTAGGGAAACACGGCGGGCCTGGTGGGTACGAGCAGTACTTC.

CDR3 in amino acids: CASSLLGGGTPGELFF. The CDR3 DNA is TGTGCCAGCAGCCTCCTAGGTGGGGGGACGCCCGGGGAGCTGTTTTTT. The chain couples TRBV7-2 to TRBJ2-2, with D tentatively TRBD2 (6 bases). This CDR3 has 16 amino acids. Per germline, CDR1 SGHTA and CDR2 FQGNSA. Trimming shortened V by 5 bases and J by 6 bases, and 19 bases separated the two germline ends.

The chain couples TRBV6-6 to TRBJ2-7; possibly TRBD2 for D (5 bases). CDR1 is MNHNY and CDR2 is SVGAGI in the germline V gene (reference sequence). V was cut by 7 bases and J by 5 bases, with 18 bases left in between. There are 14 residues in the CDR3. The CDR3 nucleotides read TGTGCCAGCATTGGGTCGGCGGGTCAACACGAGCAGTACTTC. Translation gives CASIGSAGQHEQYF.

The rearrangement links TRBV21-1 to TRBJ2-4; TRBD2 is the table's D call, not checked against the DNA. TRBV21-1 is described as a pseudogene. The CDR3 has 14 residues. CDR3 in amino acids: CASSKGGRGNIQYF. The CDR3 DNA is TGTGCCAGCAGCAAAGGCGGCCGAGGGAACATTCAGTACTTC.

The chain joins TRBV7-9 to TRBJ2-7, with TRBD2 matching 10 bases. V shed 4 bases and J 9 bases; nucleotides not matched to a gene: 3. Germline V CDR1 and CDR2: SEHNR, FQNEAQ (reference sequence). The CDR3 runs 12 residues. CDR3 coding DNA: TGTGCCAGCAGCTCTAGCGGGGGAGGGCAGTACTTC. It yields the protein CASSSSGGGQYF.

The chain recombines TRBV27 with TRBJ2-7; 9 bases line up with TRBD1. V lost 11 bases to trimming and J lost 6 bases; unmatched junction nucleotides: 11. Germline loops: CDR1 MNHEY, CDR2 SMNVEV (reference sequence). The CDR3 runs to 13 residues. The CDR3 spells CAPGGQGGPEQYF. CDR3 DNA sequence: TGTGCCCCTGGGGGACAGGGTGGCCCCGAGCAGTACTTC.

The rearrangement joins TRBV3-1 (or the pseudogene TRBV3-2) to TRBJ2-3, with TRBD2 as a possible D gene (7 bases). The CDR3 is 13 amino acids. Germline V CDR1 and CDR2: LGHDT, YNNKEL (reference sequence). V lost 5 bases and J 4 bases, leaving 10 bases between the germline ends. CDR3 nucleotides: TGTGCCAGCAGCGGGAGGGGGGCAGATACGCAGTATTTT. As protein: CASSGRGADTQYF.

This clone was detected only a few times. The V and J genes are TRBV28 and TRBJ1-5, with D possibly matching TRBD1 (6 bases). V was pared by 2 bases and J by 1 base, with 6 bases between. The CDR3 runs 14 residues. Germline CDR1 is MDHEN and CDR2 is SYDVKM. The CDR3 is CASSLGGSNQPQHF. CDR3 DNA sequence: TGTGCCAGCAGTTTAGGGGGCAGCAATCAGCCCCAGCATTTT. The complete variable domain, with remaining parts taken from reference TRBV28 and TRBJ1-5, reads DVKVTQSSRYLVKRTGEKVFLECVQDMDHENMFWYRQDPGLGLRLIYFSYDVKMKEKGDIPEGYSVSREKKERFSLILESASTNQTSMYLCASSLGGSNQPQHFGDGTRLSIL.

The chain carries TRBV29-1 and TRBJ2-7; a possible D gene is TRBD2 (6 bases). The CDR3 is 15 amino acids. Germline CDR1 is SQVTM and CDR2 is ANQGSEA. V was cut by 4 bases and J by 3 bases, with 19 bases left in between. The CDR3 nucleotides are TGCAGCGTTGCTGTCCGCGGGCGGGAAAACTACGAGCAGTACTTC. Translating it yields CSVAVRGRENYEQYF.

The V gene is TRBV6-5, the J gene TRBJ1-2; TRBD1 might be the D (6 bases). CDR1 is MNHEY and CDR2 is SVGAGI in the germline V gene. V gave up 6 bases and J gave up 1 base, with 9 bases separating them. The CDR3 covers 13 residues. CDR3 DNA sequence: TGTGCCAGCAGCAAGGACAGTAACTATGGCTACACCTTC. Its protein product is CASSKDSNYGYTF.

The chain couples TRBV5-4 to TRBJ2-7; 7 bases line up with TRBD2. With 4 bases clipped from V and 2 bases from J, the junction kept 3 bases outside the gene matches. Per germline, CDR1 SGHNT and CDR2 YYREEE (reference sequence). There are 13 residues in the CDR3. CDR3 bases: TGTGCCAGCAGCAAGCGGGAAGCCTACGAGCAGTACTTC. Translating it yields CASSKREAYEQYF.

The genes are TRBV19 and TRBJ2-5; 7 bases fit TRBD1. There are 13 residues in the CDR3. J lost 7 bases, V lost 6 bases, and 8 bases had no gene match. Germline V lookup: CDR1 LNHDA, CDR2 SQIVND (reference sequence). CDR3 nucleotides: TGTGCCAGTAGACACCGGGACAGCGGGACCCAGTACTTC. This translates into CASRHRDSGTQYF.

This chain joins TRBV6-5 and TRBJ1-4; D remains unclear. This CDR3 contains 14 residues. V shed 7 bases and J shed 4 bases, with 13 bases lying between them. Germline V gene sequence: CDR1 MNHEY, CDR2 SVGAGI. CDR3 residues: CASMRQLNNEKLFF. The CDR3 DNA reads as TGTGCCAGCATGAGGCAGCTTAATAATGAAAAACTGTTTTTT.

V gene TRBV11-3 combines with J gene TRBJ2-5, with D unclear. V lost 0 bases, J lost 1 base, and 9 bases lay in between. The germline CDR1 and CDR2 sequences are SGHNT and YENEEA. The CDR3 extends over 15 amino acids. CDR3 DNA sequence: TGTGCCAGCAGCTTAGATATGGGCAGCCAAGAGACCCAGTACTTC. This sequence encodes CASSLDMGSQETQYF.

This rearrangement joins TRBV6-1 to TRBJ1-1, with TRBD1 identical over 7 bases. This CDR3 region has 14 residues. Germline V gene sequence: CDR1 MNHNS, CDR2 SASEGT. The ends lost 3 bases at V and 4 bases at J; junction bases unmatched: 5. CDR3 protein: CASSETGYVTEAFF. The CDR3 DNA reads TGTGCCAGCAGTGAGACAGGGTATGTCACTGAAGCTTTCTTT.

The sample holds one count of this clone. The genes are TRBV6-5 and TRBJ1-3; 7 bases are a match to TRBD1. CDR3 size: 14 residues. Trimming removed 5 bases from V and 5 bases from J; junction bases left unmatched: 6. Germline lookup yields CDR1 MNHEY and CDR2 SVGAGI. In DNA form, the CDR3 reads TGTGCCAGCAGTCCGACAGGGTTCAGAAACACCATATATTTT. Translated, it gives CASSPTGFRNTIYF.

CDR3 protein: CASSLGQGLWNQPQHF. In DNA form, the CDR3 reads TGTGCCAGCAGTTTGGGACAGGGGTTATGGAATCAGCCCCAGCATTTT. The chain employs TRBV28 and TRBJ1-5; 10 bases agree with TRBD1. Germline-derived CDR1 and CDR2 are MDHEN and SYDVKM. The CDR3 is 16 amino acids. V was pared by 3 bases and J by 4 bases, with 6 bases of the junction left unmatched.

This clone appeared once. The V and J genes are TRBV7-9 and TRBJ2-7; D may be TRBD1 (5 bases). The CDR3 extends over 13 amino acids. The V end lost 4 bases, the J end lost 5 bases, and 12 bases lay between the germline ends. Germline V gives CDR1 SEHNR, CDR2 FQNEAQ (reference sequence). Here the CDR3 reads CASSYRTGDEQYF. CDR3 bases: TGTGCCAGCAGCTATAGAACAGGCGACGAGCAGTACTTC.

The chain carries TRBV28 and TRBJ1-2; 8 bases agree with TRBD1. Losses at the gene ends were 2 bases for V and 0 bases for J; bases not matched to a gene: 8. Germline V gene sequence: CDR1 MDHEN, CDR2 SYDVKM. The CDR3 runs to 17 residues. DNA for the CDR3: TGTGCCAGCAGTTTAATTGGATGGGGACAGGCTAACTATGGCTACACCTTC. It encodes CASSLIGWGQANYGYTF.

This rearrangement joins TRBV6-4 to TRBJ1-2, with TRBD1 matching 10 bases. Germline CDR1 reads MRHNA; CDR2 reads SNTAGT. Trimming took 4 bases from V and 4 from J; bases not matched to a gene: 18. The CDR3 sequence is 19 residues long. CDR3 in amino acids: CASSGSKGQGTSLGYGYTF. For the CDR3, the DNA is TGTGCCAGCAGTGGTAGCAAGGGACAGGGGACTAGCCTAGGCTATGGCTACACCTTC.

The chain uses TRBV6-2 or TRBV6-3 and TRBJ2-6; D possibly corresponds to TRBD1 (6 bases). CDR3 length: 14 residues. Trimming took off 5 bases at V and 3 bases at J, with 8 bases between the two ends. CDR1 and CDR2 from the germline V gene are MNHEY and SVGEGT. The DNA of the CDR3 is TGTGCCAGCAGTGACAGGAATGGGGCCAACGTCCTGACTTTC. It specifies CASSDRNGANVLTF.

The chain has TRBV27 and TRBJ2-2; TRBD2 matches 15 bases. Germline-derived CDR1 and CDR2 are MNHEY and SMNVEV (reference sequence). The CDR3 extends over 20 amino acids. V was clipped by 3 bases and J by 1 base; unmatched bases: 9. DNA of the CDR3: TGTGCCAGCAGTTTGACCCGGACTAGCGGGGGGGCTAGGAACACCGGGGAGCTGTTTTTT. Amino acids: CASSLTRTSGGARNTGELFF.

The chain links TRBV28 to TRBJ2-3; 8 nucleotides match TRBD1. Germline V lookup: CDR1 MDHEN, CDR2 SYDVKM. The CDR3 has 14 amino acids. V gave up 7 bases and J gave up 7 bases; unmatched junction bases: 10. CDR3 in DNA: TGTGCCAGCACCCCGGACAGGGCACGGCATACGCAGTATTTT. Protein sequence: CASTPDRARHTQYF.

The CDR3 loop is CASSPLTSSVEQFF. CDR3 DNA: TGTGCCAGCTCACCCCTGACTAGTTCTGTTGAGCAGTTCTTC. The rearrangement links TRBV18 to TRBJ2-1, with D tentatively TRBD2 (6 bases). The germline V gene has CDR1 KGHSH and CDR2 LQKENI. This CDR3 region has 14 residues. Trimming removed 3 bases from V and 9 bases from J, with 15 bases in between.

The chain recombines TRBV25-1 with TRBJ1-2; tentatively, D is TRBD1 (5 bases). V shed 9 bases and J shed 5 bases, with 16 bases lying between them. The CDR3 sequence is 13 residues long. From germline, CDR1 is MGHDK and CDR2 SYGVNS. The CDR3 spells CARGIGGRYGYTF. The CDR3 DNA sequence: TGTGCCAGGGGGATCGGGGGTAGATATGGCTACACCTTC.

This clone came up once. This chain connects TRBV6-1 to TRBJ1-5; TRBD1 aligns across 9 bases. The CDR3 runs 15 residues. Trimming took 1 base from V and 7 from J; bases not matched to a gene: 5. Looked up from germline, CDR1 is MNHNS and CDR2 is SASEGT. The DNA of the CDR3 is TGTGCCAGCAGTGAAGAAACAGGGGGCTGGCAGCCCCAGCATTTT. This translates into CASSEETGGWQPQHF.